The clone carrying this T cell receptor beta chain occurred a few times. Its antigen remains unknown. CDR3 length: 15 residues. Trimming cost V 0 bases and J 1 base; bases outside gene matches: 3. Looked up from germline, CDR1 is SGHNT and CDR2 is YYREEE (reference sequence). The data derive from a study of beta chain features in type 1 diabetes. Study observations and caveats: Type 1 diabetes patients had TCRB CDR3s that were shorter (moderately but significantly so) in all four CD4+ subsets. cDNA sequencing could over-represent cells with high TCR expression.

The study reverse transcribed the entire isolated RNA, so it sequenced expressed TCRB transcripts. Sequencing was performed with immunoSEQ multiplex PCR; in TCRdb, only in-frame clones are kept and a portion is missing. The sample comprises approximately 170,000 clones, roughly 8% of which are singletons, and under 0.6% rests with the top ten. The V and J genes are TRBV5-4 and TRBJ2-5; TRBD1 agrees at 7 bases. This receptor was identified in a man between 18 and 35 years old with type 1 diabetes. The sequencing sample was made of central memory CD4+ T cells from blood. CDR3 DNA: TGTGCCAGCAGCTTGGGACAGGGTCCCCAAGAGACCCAGTACTTC. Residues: CASSLGQGPQETQYF.